The sequence of this T cell receptor beta chain was determined in a study of blood T cell repertoires in COVID-19. Study as a whole: Sources were T cells, B-cell-depleted T cells, or PBMCs; the material itself was cDNA or gDNA.

One Seattle source followed patients from active infection through their disease course. This CDR3 spans 13 amino acids. Germline values: CDR1 MNHEY, CDR2 SVGAGI. Trimming took 7 bases from V and 0 from J, leaving 9 bases between them. Profiling relied on immunoSEQ multiplex PCR, and the TCRdb table lists in-frame clones only, not all of them. The table includes around 480,000 clones, approximately 88% detected once. The rearrangement joins TRBV6-5 to TRBJ1-2; D is ambiguous. The sequenced material came from peripheral blood. The TCR originated in a woman aged 45-65 years with COVID-19, enrolled during active disease. As DNA, the CDR3 is TGTGCCAGCACCCCAGGCCCTAACTATGGCTACACCTTC. This translates into CASTPGPNYGYTF.